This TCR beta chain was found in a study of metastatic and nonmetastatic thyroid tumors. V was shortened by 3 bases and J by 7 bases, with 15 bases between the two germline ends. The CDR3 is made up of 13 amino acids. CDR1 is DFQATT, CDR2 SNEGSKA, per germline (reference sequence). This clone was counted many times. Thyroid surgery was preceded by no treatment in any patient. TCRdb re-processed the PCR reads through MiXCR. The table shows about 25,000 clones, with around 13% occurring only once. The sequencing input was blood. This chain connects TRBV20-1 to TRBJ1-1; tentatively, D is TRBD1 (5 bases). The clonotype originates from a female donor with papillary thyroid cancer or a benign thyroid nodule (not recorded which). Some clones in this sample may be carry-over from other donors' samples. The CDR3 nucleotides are TGCAGTGCTAGGGGCCCTGGGGCAGGTGAAGCTTTCTTT. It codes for CSARGPGAGEAFF.